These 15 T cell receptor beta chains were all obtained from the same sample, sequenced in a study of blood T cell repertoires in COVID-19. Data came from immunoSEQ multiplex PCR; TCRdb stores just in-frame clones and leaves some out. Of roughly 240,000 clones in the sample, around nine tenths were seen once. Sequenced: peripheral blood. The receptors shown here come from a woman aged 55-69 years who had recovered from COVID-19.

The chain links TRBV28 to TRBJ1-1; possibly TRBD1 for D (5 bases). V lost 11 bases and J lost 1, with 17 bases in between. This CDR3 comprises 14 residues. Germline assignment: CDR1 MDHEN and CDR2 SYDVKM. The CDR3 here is CAVHRGSTNTEAFF. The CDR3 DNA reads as TGTGCCGTCCACCGGGGGTCTACGAACACTGAAGCTTTCTTT.

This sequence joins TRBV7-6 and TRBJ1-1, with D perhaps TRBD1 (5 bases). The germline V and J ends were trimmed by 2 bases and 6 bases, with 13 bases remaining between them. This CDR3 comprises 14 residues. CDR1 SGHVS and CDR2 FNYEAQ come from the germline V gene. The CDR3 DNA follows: TGTGCCAGCAGCTTAATGGGCGGGGGGTCTGAAGCTTTCTTT. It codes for CASSLMGGGSEAFF. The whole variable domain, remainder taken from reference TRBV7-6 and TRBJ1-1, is GAGVSQSPRYKVTKRGQDVALRCDPISGHVSLYWYRQALGQGPEFLTYFNYEAQQDKSGLPNDRFSAERPEGSISTLTIQRTEQRDSAMYRCASSLMGGGSEAFFGQGTRLTVV.

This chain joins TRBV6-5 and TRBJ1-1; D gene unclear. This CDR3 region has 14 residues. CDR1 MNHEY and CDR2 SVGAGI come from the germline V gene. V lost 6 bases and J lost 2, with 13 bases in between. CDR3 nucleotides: TGTGCCAGCAGCCTAACGACAATAAACACTGAAGCTTTCTTT. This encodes CASSLTTINTEAFF.

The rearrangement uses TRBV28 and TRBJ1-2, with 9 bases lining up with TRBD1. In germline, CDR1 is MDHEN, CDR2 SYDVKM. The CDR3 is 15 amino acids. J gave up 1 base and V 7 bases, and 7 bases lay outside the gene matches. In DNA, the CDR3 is TGTGCCAGCAACCCACCGGGACAGGGTAACTATGGCTACACCTTC. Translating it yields CASNPPGQGNYGYTF.

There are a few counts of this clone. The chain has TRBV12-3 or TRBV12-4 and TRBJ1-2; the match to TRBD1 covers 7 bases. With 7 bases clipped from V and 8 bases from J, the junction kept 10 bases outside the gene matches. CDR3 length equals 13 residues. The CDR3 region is CASNADRAYGYTF. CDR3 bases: TGTGCCAGCAACGCTGACAGGGCTTACGGCTACACCTTC.

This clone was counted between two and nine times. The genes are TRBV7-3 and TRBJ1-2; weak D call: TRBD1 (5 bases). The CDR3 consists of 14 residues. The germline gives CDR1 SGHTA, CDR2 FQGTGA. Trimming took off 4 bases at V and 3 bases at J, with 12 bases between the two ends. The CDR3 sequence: CASSSPAGDYGYTF. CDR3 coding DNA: TGTGCCAGCAGCTCCCCGGCGGGGGACTATGGCTACACCTTC. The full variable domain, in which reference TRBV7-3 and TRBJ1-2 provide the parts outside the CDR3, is GAGVSQTPSNKVTEKGKYVELRCDPISGHTALYWYRQSLGQGPEFLIYFQGTGAADDSGLPNDRFFAVRPEGSVSTLKIQRTERGDSAVYLCASSSPAGDYGYTFGSGTRLTVV.

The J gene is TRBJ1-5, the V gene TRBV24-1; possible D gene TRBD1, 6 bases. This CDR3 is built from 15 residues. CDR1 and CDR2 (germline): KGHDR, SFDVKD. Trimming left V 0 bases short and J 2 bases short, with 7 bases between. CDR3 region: CATSDLSGGNQPQHF. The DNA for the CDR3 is TGTGCCACCAGTGATTTGTCAGGGGGCAATCAGCCCCAGCATTTT.

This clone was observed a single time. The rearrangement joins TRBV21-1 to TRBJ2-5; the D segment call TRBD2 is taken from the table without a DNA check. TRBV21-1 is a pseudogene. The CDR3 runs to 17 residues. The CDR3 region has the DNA TGTGCCAGCAGCAAAGATTATCCCGGGGGGGCTCAAGAGACCCAGTACTTC. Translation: CASSKDYPGGAQETQYF.

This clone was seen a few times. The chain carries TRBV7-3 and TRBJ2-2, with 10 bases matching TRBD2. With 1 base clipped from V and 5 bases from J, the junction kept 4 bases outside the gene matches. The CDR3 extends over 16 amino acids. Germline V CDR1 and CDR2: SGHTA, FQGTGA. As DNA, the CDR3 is TGTGCCAGCAGCTTAATAGCGGGGGGCGGGACCGGGGAGCTGTTTTTT. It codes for CASSLIAGGGTGELFF.

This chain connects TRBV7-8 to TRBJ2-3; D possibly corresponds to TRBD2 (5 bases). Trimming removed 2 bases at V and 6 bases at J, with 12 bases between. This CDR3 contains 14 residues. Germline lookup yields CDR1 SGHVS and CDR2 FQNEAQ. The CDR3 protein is CASSLSRRGDTQYF. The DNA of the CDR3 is TGTGCCAGCAGCTTATCGCGGCGAGGGGATACGCAGTATTTT.

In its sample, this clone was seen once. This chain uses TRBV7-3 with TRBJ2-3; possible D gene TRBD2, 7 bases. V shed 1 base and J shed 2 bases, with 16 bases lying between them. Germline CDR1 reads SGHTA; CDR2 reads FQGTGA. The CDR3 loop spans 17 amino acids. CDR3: CASSLNGAGAFTDTQYF. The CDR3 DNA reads TGTGCCAGCAGCTTAAACGGCGCGGGGGCCTTCACAGATACGCAGTATTTT.

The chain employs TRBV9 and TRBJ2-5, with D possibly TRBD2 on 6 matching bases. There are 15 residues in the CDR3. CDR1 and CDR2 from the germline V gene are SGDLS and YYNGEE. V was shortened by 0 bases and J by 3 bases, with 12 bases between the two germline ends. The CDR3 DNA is TGTGCCAGCAGCGTAGCTGGCAGGGAGGAAGAGACCCAGTACTTC. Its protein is CASSVAGREEETQYF. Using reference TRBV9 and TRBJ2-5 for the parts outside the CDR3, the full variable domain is DSGVTQTPKHLITATGQRVTLRCSPRSGDLSVYWYQQSLDQGLQFLIQYYNGEERAKGNILERFSAQQFPDLHSELNLSSLELGDSALYFCASSVAGREEETQYFGPGTRLLVL.

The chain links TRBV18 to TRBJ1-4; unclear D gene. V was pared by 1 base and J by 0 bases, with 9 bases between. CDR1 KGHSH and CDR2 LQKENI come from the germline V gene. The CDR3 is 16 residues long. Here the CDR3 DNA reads TGTGCCAGCTCACCACAGCAGGTGACAACTAATGAAAAACTGTTTTTT. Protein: CASSPQQVTTNEKLFF.

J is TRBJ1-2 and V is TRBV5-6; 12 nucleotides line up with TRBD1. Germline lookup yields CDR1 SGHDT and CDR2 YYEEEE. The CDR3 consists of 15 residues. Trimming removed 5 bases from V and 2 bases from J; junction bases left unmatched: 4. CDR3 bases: TGTGCCAGCAGTTCGGGACAGGGGGCGAACTATGGCTACACCTTC. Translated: CASSSGQGANYGYTF. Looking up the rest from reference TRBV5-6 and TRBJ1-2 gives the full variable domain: DAGVTQSPTHLIKTRGQQVTLRCSPKSGHDTVSWYQQALGQGPQFIFQYYEEEERQRGNFPDRFSGHQFPNYSSELNVNALLLGDSALYLCASSSGQGANYGYTFGSGTRLTVV.

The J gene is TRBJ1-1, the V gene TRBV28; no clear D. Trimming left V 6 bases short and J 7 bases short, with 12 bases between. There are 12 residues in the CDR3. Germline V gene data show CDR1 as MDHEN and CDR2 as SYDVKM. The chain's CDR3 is CASRVTQFEAFF. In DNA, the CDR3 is TGTGCCAGCAGAGTCACACAGTTTGAAGCTTTCTTT.